Given below is one T cell receptor (beta chain) in context. The antigen is unknown. Per the germline V gene, CDR1 is LGHNA and CDR2 is YNFKEQ. The CDR3 runs to 15 residues. The V gene lost 1 base and the J gene lost 5 bases, with 9 bases spanning the gap. Time point reported: week 23, last vaccination. Doses consisted of 300 ug of mutant IDH1 20-mer peptide each, paired with topical imiquimod. Data came from immunoSEQ multiplex PCR; TCRdb stores just in-frame clones and leaves some out. Of about 38,000 clones detected, more than 80% appear once; the ten largest clones hold approximately 5.1%. The source of the sample is a study of a mutant IDH1 vaccine in newly diagnosed glioma. In the study overall: Each patient was administered eight vaccinations, scheduled in weeks 1, 3, 5, 7, 11, 15, 19 and 23.

This clonotype was obtained from a man aged 35 to 55 with glioma. Sequencing was performed on PBMCs, taken from a glioma patient whose treatment included an IDH1 peptide vaccine. This chain connects TRBV4-2 to TRBJ1-6, with a tentative D call TRBD1 (6 bases). The chain's CDR3 is CASSQVAGDNSPLHF. Written as DNA, the CDR3 is TGTGCCAGCAGCCAAGTCGCAGGGGATAATTCACCCCTCCACTTT.